This TCR beta chain emerged from a study of cytomegalovirus exposure and HLA in healthy donors. The CDR3 is made up of 13 amino acids. In germline, CDR1 is SGDLS, CDR2 YYNGEE. V was clipped by 5 bases and J by 2 bases, with 10 bases between them. 13 Jbeta primers and 60 Vbeta primers were used for the PCR. Libraries were prepared by immunoSEQ multiplex PCR; TCRdb keeps only in-frame clonotypes and omits some of them. The sample consists of roughly 120,000 clones, more than 70% of them appearing once. Overall study results and limits: Indistinguishable V segments, including TRBV6-2 and TRBV6-3, were excluded. Researchers reported that three CMV-associated chains were confirmed in vitro as CMV antigen-specific.

Note on this clone: Its antigen is unknown.

This clonotype was obtained from a man in his fifties or sixties in good health and CMV-seropositive. The sequencing input was PBMCs. The chain employs TRBV9 and TRBJ2-5, with D possibly matching TRBD1 (6 bases). The CDR3 region is CASRRTAQETQYF. The CDR3 bases are TGTGCCAGCAGACGGACAGCTCAAGAGACCCAGTACTTC.